The 8 T cell receptor beta chains below come from one sample, sequenced in a study of control samples from healthy donors and cancer patients. Produced via immunoSEQ multiplex PCR; TCRdb's table is partial and in-frame only. The sample includes about 110,000 clones, around nine tenths of them seen just once. The sample consisted of PBMCs. The receptors stem from a woman aged 55 to 70 with lung cancer.

As for this clone: At the DNA level, this CDR3 is encoded by other sequences in the same sample as well. The J gene is TRBJ2-2, the V gene TRBV6-2 or TRBV6-3; 8 bases line up with TRBD2. This CDR3 contains 16 residues. The V gene's germline CDR1 is MNHEY and CDR2 SVGEGT. After removal of 0 bases from V and 5 bases from J, the junction contained 5 bases not matched to a gene. In nucleotides, the CDR3 is TGTGCCAGCAGTTACTCGTCGGGGGGGTCGACCGGGGAGCTGTTTTTT. Protein: CASSYSSGGSTGELFF.

This chain links TRBV7-2 with TRBJ2-7, with D perhaps TRBD1 or TRBD2 (5 bases each). The CDR3 consists of 12 residues. CDR1 and CDR2 from the germline V gene are SGHTA and FQGNSA. The V end lost 8 bases, the J end lost 4 bases, and 12 bases lay between the germline ends. CDR3 nucleotides: TGTGCCAGCGAGGGGCAGGCGTACGAGCAGTACTTC. Amino acid sequence: CASEGQAYEQYF. The full variable domain, rest sourced from reference TRBV7-2 and TRBJ2-7, is GAGVSQSPSNKVTEKGKDVELRCDPISGHTALYWYRQSLGQGLEFLIYFQGNSAPDKSGLPSDRFSAERTGGSVSTLTIQRTQQEDSAVYLCASEGQAYEQYFGPGTRLTVT.

This clone was detected ten times or more. The chain recombines TRBV5-4 with TRBJ2-7, with TRBD2 matching over 8 bases. The CDR3 totals 14 residues. The V gene end was trimmed by 0 bases and the J gene end by 6 bases; junction bases not matched to a gene: 5. Germline CDR1 reads SGHNT; CDR2 reads YYREEE (reference sequence). The CDR3 spells CASSLAGGPGEQYF. The CDR3 coding sequence is TGTGCCAGCAGCTTGGCGGGAGGGCCTGGCGAGCAGTACTTC.

This chain uses TRBV6-6 with TRBJ2-2, with 9 bases fitting TRBD2. The germline V gene encodes CDR1 MNHNY and CDR2 SVGAGI (reference sequence). Trimming removed 3 bases from V and 3 bases from J; junction bases left unmatched: 2. The CDR3 length is 15 residues. The CDR3, as DNA: TGTGCCAGCAGTTATGCGGGGGGGGACACCGGGGAGCTGTTTTTT. It specifies CASSYAGGDTGELFF.

The gene calls are TRBV6-5 and TRBJ1-4, with 7 bases identical to TRBD1. In germline, CDR1 is MNHEY, CDR2 SVGAGI. Trimming removed 6 bases from V and 2 bases from J; junction bases left unmatched: 0. The CDR3 is 13 amino acids. CDR3 loop: CASRQGTNEKLFF. CDR3 sequence (DNA): TGTGCCAGCAGACAGGGGACTAATGAAAAACTGTTTTTT.

The chain uses TRBV19 and TRBJ2-7, with D tentatively TRBD1 (6 bases). The V end lost 8 bases, the J end lost 1 base, and 12 bases lay between the germline ends. The CDR3 is 13 residues long. CDR1 LNHDA and CDR2 SQIVND come from the germline V gene (reference sequence). Here the CDR3 reads CASRRTDSYEQYF. DNA of the CDR3: TGTGCCAGTCGCCGGACAGATTCCTACGAGCAGTACTTC.

The chain joins TRBV9 to TRBJ2-3; maybe TRBD1 (5 bases). Trimming removed 0 bases at V and 14 bases at J, with 19 bases between. In germline, CDR1 is SGDLS, CDR2 YYNGEE. CDR3 length equals 14 residues. In DNA form, the CDR3 reads TGTGCCAGCAGCGTAGCCCAGGGTGGAAAAATCCGGTATTTT. This gives the protein CASSVAQGGKIRYF. Together with reference TRBV9 and TRBJ2-3, the CDR3 gives the full variable domain: DSGVTQTPKHLITATGQRVTLRCSPRSGDLSVYWYQQSLDQGLQFLIQYYNGEERAKGNILERFSAQQFPDLHSELNLSSLELGDSALYFCASSVAQGGKIRYFGPGTRLTVL.

A note on this clone: The identical CDR3 is also encoded by other nucleotide sequences in the sample. The CDR3 sequence: CASSYSSNQPQHF. The CDR3 DNA sequence: TGTGCCAGCAGTTACTCGTCCAATCAGCCCCAGCATTTT. The chain has TRBV6-5 and TRBJ1-5, with unresolved D. The CDR3 contains 13 residues. Trimming removed 0 bases at V and 3 bases at J, with 3 bases between. The V gene's germline CDR1 is MNHEY and CDR2 SVGAGI.